The source of this T cell receptor (beta chain) is a study of shared clonotypes between healthy human individuals. The donors, healthy adults who were HIV-negative, had experienced no recent acute infections or vaccinations. Deep was the level at which the assay was run. Method: immunoSEQ multiplex PCR; TCRdb's copy keeps in-frame clones and lacks some. Here the sample spans over a million clones, approximately 96% being singletons. Remarks on this clone: Its antigen is undetermined.

General observations from the study: Clonotype sharing across a handful of donors was observed for 4% to 6.5% of naive CD4 clonotypes.

CDR3 length equals 14 residues. From germline, CDR1 is MDHEN and CDR2 SYDVKM. The junction had 9 bases not matched to a gene; V was cut back by 8 bases and J by 3 bases. The clonotype originates from a man aged 25-40 years in good health. Sequencing was performed on naive CD4+ T cells sorted from blood. Subset here: CD45RA+ positively selected. The genes are TRBV28 and TRBJ1-2; TRBD1 matches at 7 bases. CDR3 loop: CASLMTTGHYGYTF. CDR3 coding DNA: TGTGCCAGCCTGATGACGACAGGGCACTATGGCTACACCTTC.